The 8 T cell receptor beta chains given below trace back to one sample, sequenced in a study of blood T cell repertoires in COVID-19. Sequenced by immunoSEQ multiplex PCR; TCRdb stores in-frame clones only, minus some. The sample lists more than 300,000 clones, 88% occurring once. The sample was PBMCs or T cells enriched from blood (not recorded which). Every receptor here comes from a young woman who had recovered from COVID-19.

The chain joins TRBV18 to TRBJ2-3, with a tentative D call TRBD1 (6 bases). This CDR3 comprises 15 residues. Trimming cost V 2 bases and J 2 bases, with 11 bases left between them. Germline loops: CDR1 KGHSH, CDR2 LQKENI. Here the CDR3 DNA reads TGTGCCAGCTCACCAGGACAGTTGTACACAGATACGCAGTATTTT. This sequence encodes CASSPGQLYTDTQYF.

This clone appeared a single time. The chain couples TRBV19 to TRBJ2-3; 10 bases are a match to TRBD2. Germline V gives CDR1 LNHDA, CDR2 SQIVND (reference sequence). J gave up 2 bases and V 7 bases, and 6 bases lay outside the gene matches. The CDR3 runs 15 residues. The CDR3 DNA reads TGTGCCAGTACAGGACTAGCGGCTTTCACAGATACGCAGTATTTT. Encoded protein: CASTGLAAFTDTQYF.

This clone appeared a single time. The CDR3 loop reads CASSSRENYGYTF. CDR3 bases: TGTGCCAGCAGTTCCAGGGAAAACTATGGCTACACCTTC. The gene calls are TRBV12-3 or TRBV12-4 and TRBJ1-2; a weak D match, TRBD1 (5 bases). The CDR3 extends over 13 amino acids. Trimming removed 4 bases from V and 2 bases from J, with 8 bases in between.

Note on this clone: This sample includes further DNA sequences coding for the same CDR3. The gene calls are TRBV19 and TRBJ1-3; D not certain. CDR1 and CDR2 (germline): LNHDA, SQIVND (reference sequence). Trimming left V 3 bases short and J 0 bases short, with 6 bases between. The CDR3 contains 14 residues. Here the CDR3 reads CASSIGSSGNTIYF. CDR3 sequence (DNA): TGTGCCAGTAGTATCGGGAGCTCTGGAAACACCATATATTTT.

This sequence joins TRBV5-1 and TRBJ2-7; 7 bases align to TRBD2. V lost 0 bases to trimming and J lost 1 base; unmatched junction nucleotides: 7. This CDR3 region has 16 residues. Germline-derived CDR1 and CDR2 are SGHRS and YFSETQ. The CDR3 DNA is TGCGCCAGCAGCTTGGACCTAGCGGCCTTATCCTACGAGCAGTACTTC. Translating it yields CASSLDLAALSYEQYF.

CDR3 sequence reads: CASSQEGIISGGPLSTDTQYF. The CDR3 DNA reads TGTGCCAGCAGCCAGGAGGGTATTATTAGCGGGGGCCCCCTCAGCACAGATACGCAGTATTTT. V and J are TRBV3-1 (or the pseudogene TRBV3-2) and TRBJ2-3; TRBD2 matches 9 bases. Germline V gene sequence: CDR1 LGHDT, CDR2 YNNKEL (reference sequence). V lost 3 bases, J lost 0 bases, and 19 bases stayed unmatched. The CDR3 loop spans 21 amino acids.

V usage is TRBV2 and J usage is TRBJ2-2; 7 nucleotides agree with TRBD1. The CDR3 extends over 17 amino acids. V dropped 6 bases and J dropped 5; count of bases not matched to a gene: 15. Looked up from germline, CDR1 is SNHLY and CDR2 is FYNNEI. The CDR3 loop is CASSVQLTGSGTGELFF. The CDR3 nucleotides read TGTGCCAGCAGCGTTCAATTGACAGGGTCGGGAACCGGGGAGCTGTTTTTT.

This clone was found a few times. V gene TRBV5-1 combines with J gene TRBJ1-2, with 7 bases identical to TRBD1. The germline V gene has CDR1 SGHRS and CDR2 YFSETQ. With V trimmed by 2 bases and J by 8 bases, 9 bases remained unmatched. The CDR3 is made up of 14 amino acids. CDR3 region: CASSLDRADIGYTF. DNA of the CDR3: TGCGCCAGCAGCTTAGACAGGGCCGATATAGGCTACACCTTC.